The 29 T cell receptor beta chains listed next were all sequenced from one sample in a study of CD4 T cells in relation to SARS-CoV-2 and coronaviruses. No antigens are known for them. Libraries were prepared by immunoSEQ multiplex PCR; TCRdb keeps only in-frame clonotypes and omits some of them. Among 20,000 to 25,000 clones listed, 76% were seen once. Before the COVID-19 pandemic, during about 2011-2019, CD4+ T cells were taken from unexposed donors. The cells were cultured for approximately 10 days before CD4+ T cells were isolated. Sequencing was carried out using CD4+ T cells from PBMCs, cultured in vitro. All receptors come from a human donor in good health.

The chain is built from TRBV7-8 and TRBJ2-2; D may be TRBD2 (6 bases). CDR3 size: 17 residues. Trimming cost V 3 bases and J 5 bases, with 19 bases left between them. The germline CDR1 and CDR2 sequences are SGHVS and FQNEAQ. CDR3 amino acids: CASSFWSGRKGTGELFF. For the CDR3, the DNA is TGTGCCAGCAGCTTTTGGAGCGGGCGGAAAGGGACCGGGGAGCTGTTTTTT.

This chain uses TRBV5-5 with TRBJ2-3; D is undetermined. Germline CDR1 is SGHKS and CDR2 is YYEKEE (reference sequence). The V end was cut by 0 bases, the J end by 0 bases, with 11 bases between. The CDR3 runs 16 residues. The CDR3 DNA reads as TGTGCCAGCAGCTTGGCTCCAGCAGCTAGCACAGATACGCAGTATTTT. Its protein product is CASSLAPAASTDTQYF.

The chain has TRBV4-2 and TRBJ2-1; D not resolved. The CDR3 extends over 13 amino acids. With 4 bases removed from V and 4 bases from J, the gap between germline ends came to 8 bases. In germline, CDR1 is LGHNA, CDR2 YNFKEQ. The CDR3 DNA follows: TGTGCCAGCAGCCGAATTGCGTACAATGAGCAGTTCTTC. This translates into CASSRIAYNEQFF.

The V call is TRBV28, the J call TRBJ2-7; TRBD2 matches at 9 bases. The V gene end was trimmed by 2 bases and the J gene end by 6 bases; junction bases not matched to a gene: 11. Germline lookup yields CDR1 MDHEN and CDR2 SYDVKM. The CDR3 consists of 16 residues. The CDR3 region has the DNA TGTGCCAGCAGTTTAGGTATTAGCGGGAGACCCTCCGAGCAGTACTTC. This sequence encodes CASSLGISGRPSEQYF.

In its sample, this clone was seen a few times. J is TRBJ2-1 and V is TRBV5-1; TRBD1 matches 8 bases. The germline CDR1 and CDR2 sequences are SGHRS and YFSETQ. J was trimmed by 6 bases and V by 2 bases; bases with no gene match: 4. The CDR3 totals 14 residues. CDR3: CASSFRTGSNEQFF. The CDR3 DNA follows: TGCGCCAGCAGCTTTAGGACAGGGTCCAATGAGCAGTTCTTC.

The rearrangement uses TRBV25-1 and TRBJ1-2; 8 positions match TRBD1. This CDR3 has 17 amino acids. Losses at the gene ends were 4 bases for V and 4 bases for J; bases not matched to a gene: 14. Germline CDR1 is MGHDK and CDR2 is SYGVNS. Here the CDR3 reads CASSAQNTGQALYGYTF. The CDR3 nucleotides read TGTGCCAGCAGTGCCCAGAATACGGGACAGGCCCTCTATGGCTACACCTTC.

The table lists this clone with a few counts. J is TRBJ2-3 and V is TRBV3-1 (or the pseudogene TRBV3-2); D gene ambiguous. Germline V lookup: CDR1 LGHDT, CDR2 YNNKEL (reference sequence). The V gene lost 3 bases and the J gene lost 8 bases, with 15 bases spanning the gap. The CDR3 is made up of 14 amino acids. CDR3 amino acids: CASSHPWGVGTQYF. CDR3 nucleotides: TGTGCCAGCAGCCACCCCTGGGGTGTGGGTACGCAGTATTTT.

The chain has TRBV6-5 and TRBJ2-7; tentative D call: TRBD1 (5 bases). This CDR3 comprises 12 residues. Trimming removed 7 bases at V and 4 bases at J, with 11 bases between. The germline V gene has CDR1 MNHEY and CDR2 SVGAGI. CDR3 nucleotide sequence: TGTGCCAGCACAACCAGGGATTACGAGCAGTACTTC. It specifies CASTTRDYEQYF.

CDR3 in DNA: TGTGCCACCAGTGATGGCGCGGGGGCTAGGGGCTACACCTTC. The encoded protein is CATSDGAGARGYTF. This chain joins TRBV24-1 and TRBJ1-2; perhaps TRBD1 as D (6 bases). CDR1 and CDR2 (germline): KGHDR, SFDVKD. The CDR3 loop spans 14 amino acids. The germline V and J ends were trimmed by 3 bases and 8 bases, with 15 bases remaining between them.

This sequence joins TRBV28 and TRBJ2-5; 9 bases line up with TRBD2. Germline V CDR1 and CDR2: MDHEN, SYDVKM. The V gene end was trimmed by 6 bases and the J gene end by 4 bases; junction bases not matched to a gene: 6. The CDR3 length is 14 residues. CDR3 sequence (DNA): TGTGCCAGCAGCCTAGCGGGGTGGGGAGAGACCCAGTACTTC. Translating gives CASSLAGWGETQYF.

This chain's CDR3 is CASSLRGVPYEQYF. In DNA, the CDR3 is TGTGCCAGCAGCTTGCGCGGGGTACCCTACGAGCAGTACTTC. This sequence joins TRBV5-5 and TRBJ2-7; perhaps TRBD2 as D (6 bases). The CDR3 has 14 residues. Germline CDR1 and CDR2: SGHKS and YYEKEE (reference sequence). Between the trimmed V and J ends, which lost 1 base and 2 bases, there was a span of 10 bases.

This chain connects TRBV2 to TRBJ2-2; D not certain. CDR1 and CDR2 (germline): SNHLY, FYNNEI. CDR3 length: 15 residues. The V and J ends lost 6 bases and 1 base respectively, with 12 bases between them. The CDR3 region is CASRILGGNTGELFF. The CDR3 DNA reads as TGTGCCAGCAGAATTCTCGGCGGGAACACCGGGGAGCTGTTTTTT.

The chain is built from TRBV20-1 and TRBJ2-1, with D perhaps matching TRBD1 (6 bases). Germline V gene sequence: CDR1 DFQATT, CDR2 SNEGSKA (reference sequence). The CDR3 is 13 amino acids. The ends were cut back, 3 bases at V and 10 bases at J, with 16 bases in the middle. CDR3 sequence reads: CSASYTGPKEQFF. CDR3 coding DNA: TGCAGTGCTAGTTACACAGGGCCCAAGGAGCAGTTCTTC.

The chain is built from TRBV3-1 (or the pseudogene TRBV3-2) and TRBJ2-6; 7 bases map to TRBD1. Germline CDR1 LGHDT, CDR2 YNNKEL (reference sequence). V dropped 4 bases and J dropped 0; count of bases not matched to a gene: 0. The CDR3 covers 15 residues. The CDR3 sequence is CASSRDSSGANVLTF. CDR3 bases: TGTGCCAGCAGCCGGGACAGCTCTGGGGCCAACGTCCTGACTTTC.

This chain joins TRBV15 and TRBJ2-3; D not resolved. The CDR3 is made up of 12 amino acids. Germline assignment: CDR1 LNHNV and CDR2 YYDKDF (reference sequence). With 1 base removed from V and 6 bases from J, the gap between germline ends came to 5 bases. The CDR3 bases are TGTGCCACCAGCAGAGTATTTGATACGCAGTATTTT. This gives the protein CATSRVFDTQYF.

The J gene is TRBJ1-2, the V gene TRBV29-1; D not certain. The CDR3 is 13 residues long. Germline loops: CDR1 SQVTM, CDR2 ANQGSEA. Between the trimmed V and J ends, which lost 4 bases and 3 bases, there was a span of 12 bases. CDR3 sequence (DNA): TGCAGCGTTGCGGCAGCTTTTGACTATGGCTACACCTTC. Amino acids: CSVAAAFDYGYTF.

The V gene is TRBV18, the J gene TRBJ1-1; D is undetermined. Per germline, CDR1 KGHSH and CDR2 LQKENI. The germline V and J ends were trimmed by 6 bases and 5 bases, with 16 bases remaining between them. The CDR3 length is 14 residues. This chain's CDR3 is CASSPAVLWTEAFF. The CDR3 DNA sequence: TGTGCCAGCTCCCCTGCGGTCCTGTGGACTGAAGCTTTCTTT.

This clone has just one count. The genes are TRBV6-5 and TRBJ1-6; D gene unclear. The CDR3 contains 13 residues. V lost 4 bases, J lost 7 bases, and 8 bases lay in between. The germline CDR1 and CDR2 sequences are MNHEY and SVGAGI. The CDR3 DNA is TGTGCCAGCAGTTGGGAAGCGAATTCACCCCTCCACTTT. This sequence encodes CASSWEANSPLHF.

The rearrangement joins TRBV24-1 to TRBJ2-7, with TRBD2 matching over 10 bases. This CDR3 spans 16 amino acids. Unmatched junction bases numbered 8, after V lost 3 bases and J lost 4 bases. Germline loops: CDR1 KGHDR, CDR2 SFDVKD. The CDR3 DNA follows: TGTGCCACCAGTGATGGGGCTAGCGGGAGATTTTACGAGCAGTACTTC. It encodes CATSDGASGRFYEQYF.

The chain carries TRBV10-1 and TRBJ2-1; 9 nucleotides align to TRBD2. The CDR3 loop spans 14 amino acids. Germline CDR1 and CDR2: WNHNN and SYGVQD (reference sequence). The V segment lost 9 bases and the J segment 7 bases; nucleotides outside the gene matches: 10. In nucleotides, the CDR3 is TGCGCCAGTAGCCTTAGCGGGAGTTTGAATGAGCAGTTCTTC. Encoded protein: CASSLSGSLNEQFF.

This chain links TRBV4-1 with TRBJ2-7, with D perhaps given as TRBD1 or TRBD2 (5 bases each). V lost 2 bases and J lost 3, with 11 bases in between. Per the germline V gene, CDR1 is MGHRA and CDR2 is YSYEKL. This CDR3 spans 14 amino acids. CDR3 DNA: TGCGCCAGCAGCCAAAACGGGGCGAACTACGAGCAGTACTTC. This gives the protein CASSQNGANYEQYF.

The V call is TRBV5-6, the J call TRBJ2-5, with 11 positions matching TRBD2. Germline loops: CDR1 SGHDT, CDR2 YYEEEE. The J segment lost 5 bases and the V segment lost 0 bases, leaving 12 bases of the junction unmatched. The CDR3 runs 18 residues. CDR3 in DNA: TGTGCCAGCAGCTTGGAGGGTAGCGGGAGGGCCGGTCGGGAGACCCAGTACTTC. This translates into CASSLEGSGRAGRETQYF.

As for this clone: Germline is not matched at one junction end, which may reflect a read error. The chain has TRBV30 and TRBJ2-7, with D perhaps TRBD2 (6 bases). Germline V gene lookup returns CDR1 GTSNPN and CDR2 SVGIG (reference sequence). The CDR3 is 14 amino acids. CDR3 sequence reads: CTWSGGTVTYEQYF. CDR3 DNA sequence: TGTACCTGGAGTGGCGGGACCGTCACCTACGAGCAGTACTTC.

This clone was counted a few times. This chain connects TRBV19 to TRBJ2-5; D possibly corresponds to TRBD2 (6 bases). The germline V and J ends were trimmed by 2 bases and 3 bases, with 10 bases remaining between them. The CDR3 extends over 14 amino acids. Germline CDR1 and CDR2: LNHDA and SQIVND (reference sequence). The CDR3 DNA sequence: TGTGCCAGTAGTATACGCGGGGAGAAAGAGACCCAGTACTTC. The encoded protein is CASSIRGEKETQYF.

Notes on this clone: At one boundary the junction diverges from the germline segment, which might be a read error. The CDR3 loop is CASSDSLYQPQHF. For the CDR3, the DNA is TGTGCCAGCAGTGACTCATTATACCAGCCCCAGCATTTT. V and J are TRBV6-5 and TRBJ1-5; D not certain. There are 13 residues in the CDR3. Germline assignment: CDR1 MNHEY and CDR2 SVGAGI.

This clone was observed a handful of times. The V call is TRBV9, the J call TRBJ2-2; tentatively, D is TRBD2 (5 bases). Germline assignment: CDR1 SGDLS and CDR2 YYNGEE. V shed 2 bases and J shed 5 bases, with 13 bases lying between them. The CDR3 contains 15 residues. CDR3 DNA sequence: TGTGCCAGCAGCGTGTCCGGGGTGGGAACCGGGGAGCTGTTTTTT. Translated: CASSVSGVGTGELFF.

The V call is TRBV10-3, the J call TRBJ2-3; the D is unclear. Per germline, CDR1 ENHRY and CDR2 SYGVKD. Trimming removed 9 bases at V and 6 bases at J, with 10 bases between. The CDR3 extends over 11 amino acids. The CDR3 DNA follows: TGTGCCATTCAGAAGGCTGATACGCAGTATTTT. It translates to CAIQKADTQYF.

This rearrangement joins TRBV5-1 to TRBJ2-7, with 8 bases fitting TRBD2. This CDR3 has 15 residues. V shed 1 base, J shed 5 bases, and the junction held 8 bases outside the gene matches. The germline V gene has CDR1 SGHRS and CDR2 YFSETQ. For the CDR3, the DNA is TGCGCCAGCAGCTTGAGGCTAGCGGGCTTCCACGAGCAGTACTTC. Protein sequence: CASSLRLAGFHEQYF.

The CDR3 DNA sequence: TGTGCCAGAGAGGCGGGACAGGGGAACACTGAAGCTTTCTTT. Its translation: CAREAGQGNTEAFF. The gene calls are TRBV2 and TRBJ1-1, with 9 bases matching TRBD1. The CDR3 loop spans 14 amino acids. Germline CDR1 and CDR2: SNHLY and FYNNEI. V was pared by 9 bases and J by 1 base, with 6 bases of the junction left unmatched.